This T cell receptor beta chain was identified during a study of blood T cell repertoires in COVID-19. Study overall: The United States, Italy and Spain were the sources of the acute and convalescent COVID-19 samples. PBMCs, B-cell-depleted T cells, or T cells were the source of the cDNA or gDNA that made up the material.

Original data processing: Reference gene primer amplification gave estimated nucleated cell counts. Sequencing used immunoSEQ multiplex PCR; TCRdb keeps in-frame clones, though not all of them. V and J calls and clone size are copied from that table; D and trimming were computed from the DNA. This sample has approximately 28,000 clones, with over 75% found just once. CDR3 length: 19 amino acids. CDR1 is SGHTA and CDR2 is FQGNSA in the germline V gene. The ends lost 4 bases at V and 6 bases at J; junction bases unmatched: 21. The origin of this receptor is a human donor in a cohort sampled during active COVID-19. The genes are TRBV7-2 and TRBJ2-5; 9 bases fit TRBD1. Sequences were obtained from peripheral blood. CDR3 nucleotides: TGTGCCAGCAGCTCCCCGCCCCGGACAGGGGAATTTTGGGGAAAGACCCAGTACTTC. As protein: CASSSPPRTGEFWGKTQYF.